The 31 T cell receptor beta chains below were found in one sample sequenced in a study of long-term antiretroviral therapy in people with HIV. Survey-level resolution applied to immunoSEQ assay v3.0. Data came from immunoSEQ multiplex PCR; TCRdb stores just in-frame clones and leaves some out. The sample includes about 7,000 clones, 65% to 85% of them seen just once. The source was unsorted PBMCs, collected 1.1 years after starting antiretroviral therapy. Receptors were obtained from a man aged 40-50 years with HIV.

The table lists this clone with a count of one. CDR3 DNA sequence: TGTGCCAGCAGTAACCCCCGAACAGGCACCTACGAGCAGTACTTC. Residues: CASSNPRTGTYEQYF. The chain combines TRBV27 with TRBJ2-7; weak D call: TRBD1 (5 bases). The CDR3 is made up of 15 amino acids. Germline V gene lookup returns CDR1 MNHEY and CDR2 SMNVEV (reference sequence). Trimming stripped 5 bases from V and 2 bases from J, with 16 bases between.

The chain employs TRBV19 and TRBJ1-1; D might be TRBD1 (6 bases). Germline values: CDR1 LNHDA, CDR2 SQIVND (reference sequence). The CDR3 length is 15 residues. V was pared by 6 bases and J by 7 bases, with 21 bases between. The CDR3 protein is CASRPQSGERVEAFF. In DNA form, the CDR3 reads TGTGCCAGTAGGCCCCAATCAGGGGAGCGGGTTGAAGCTTTCTTT. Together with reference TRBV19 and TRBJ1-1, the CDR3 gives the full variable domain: DGGITQSPKYLFRKEGQNVTLSCEQNLNHDAMYWYRQDPGQGLRLIYYSQIVNDFQKGDIAEGYSVSREKKESFPLTVTSAQKNPTAFYLCASRPQSGERVEAFFGQGTRLTVV.

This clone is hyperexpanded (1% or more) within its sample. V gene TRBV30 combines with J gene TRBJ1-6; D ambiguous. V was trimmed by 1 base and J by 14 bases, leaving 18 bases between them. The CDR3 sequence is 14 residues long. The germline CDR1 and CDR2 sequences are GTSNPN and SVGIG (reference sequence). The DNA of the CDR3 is TGTGCCTGGAGTGGTGAAGATGGGCGGCGGACCCTCCACTTT. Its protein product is CAWSGEDGRRTLHF. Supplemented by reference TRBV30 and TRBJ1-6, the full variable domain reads SQTIHQWPATLVQPVGSPLSLECTVEGTSNPNLYWYRQAAGRGLQLLFYSVGIGQISSEVPQNLSASRPQDRQFILSSKKLLLSDSGFYLCAWSGEDGRRTLHFGNGTRLTVT.

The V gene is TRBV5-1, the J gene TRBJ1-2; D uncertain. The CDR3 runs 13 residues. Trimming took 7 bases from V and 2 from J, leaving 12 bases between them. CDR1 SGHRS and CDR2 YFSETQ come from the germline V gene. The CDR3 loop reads CASGDWANYGYTF. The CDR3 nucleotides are TGCGCCAGCGGTGACTGGGCGAACTATGGCTACACCTTC.

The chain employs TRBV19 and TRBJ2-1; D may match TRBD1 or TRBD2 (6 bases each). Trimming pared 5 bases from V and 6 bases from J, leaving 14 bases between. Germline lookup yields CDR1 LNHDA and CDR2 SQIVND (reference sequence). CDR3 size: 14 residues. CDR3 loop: CASSSRQEGNEQFF. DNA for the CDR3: TGTGCCAGTAGTTCCAGACAGGAGGGCAATGAGCAGTTCTTC.

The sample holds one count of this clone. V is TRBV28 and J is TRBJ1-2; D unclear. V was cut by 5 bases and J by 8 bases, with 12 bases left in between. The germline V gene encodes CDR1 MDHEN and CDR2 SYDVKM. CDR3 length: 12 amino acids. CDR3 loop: CASSQEYEGYTF. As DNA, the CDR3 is TGTGCCAGCAGTCAGGAATATGAGGGCTACACCTTC.

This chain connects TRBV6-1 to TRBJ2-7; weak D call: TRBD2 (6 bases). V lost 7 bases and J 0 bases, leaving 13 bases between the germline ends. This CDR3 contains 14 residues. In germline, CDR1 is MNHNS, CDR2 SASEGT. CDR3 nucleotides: TGTGCCAGCATACCTTACGGGAGCTCCTACGAGCAGTACTTC. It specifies CASIPYGSSYEQYF.

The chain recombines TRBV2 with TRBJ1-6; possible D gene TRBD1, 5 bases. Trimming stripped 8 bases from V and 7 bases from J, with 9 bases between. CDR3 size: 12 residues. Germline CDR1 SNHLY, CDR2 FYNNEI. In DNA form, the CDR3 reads TGTGCCAGCCGGGACGAGAATTCACCCCTCCACTTT. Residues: CASRDENSPLHF.

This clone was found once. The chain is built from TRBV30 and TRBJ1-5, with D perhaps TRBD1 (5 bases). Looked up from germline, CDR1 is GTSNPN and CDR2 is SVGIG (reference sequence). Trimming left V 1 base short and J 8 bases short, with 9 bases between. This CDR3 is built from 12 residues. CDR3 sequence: CAWSGGGEPQHF. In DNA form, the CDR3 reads TGTGCCTGGAGTGGGGGGGGAGAGCCCCAGCATTTT.

Written as DNA, the CDR3 is TGCGCCAGCAGCTTGGCGTGGGGGCAGGTTTCACCCCTCCACTTT. Residues: CASSLAWGQVSPLHF. This rearrangement joins TRBV5-1 to TRBJ1-6, with D perhaps matching TRBD1 (6 bases). The CDR3 extends over 15 amino acids. Trimming stripped 0 bases from V and 9 bases from J, with 13 bases between. CDR1 and CDR2 from the germline V gene are SGHRS and YFSETQ.

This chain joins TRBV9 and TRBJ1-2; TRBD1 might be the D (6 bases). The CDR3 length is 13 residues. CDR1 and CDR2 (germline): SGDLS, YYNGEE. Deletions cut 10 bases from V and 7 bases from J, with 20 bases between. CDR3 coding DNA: TGTGCCTCGGGGGGGGCATCGGTGATTGGCTACACCTTC. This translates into CASGGASVIGYTF.

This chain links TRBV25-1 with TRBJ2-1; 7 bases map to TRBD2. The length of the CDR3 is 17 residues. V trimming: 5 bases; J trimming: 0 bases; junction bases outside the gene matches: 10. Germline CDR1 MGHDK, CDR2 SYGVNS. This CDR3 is CASSMSFGRGSYNEQFF. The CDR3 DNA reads TGTGCCAGCAGTATGTCGTTTGGGAGGGGCTCCTACAATGAGCAGTTCTTC.

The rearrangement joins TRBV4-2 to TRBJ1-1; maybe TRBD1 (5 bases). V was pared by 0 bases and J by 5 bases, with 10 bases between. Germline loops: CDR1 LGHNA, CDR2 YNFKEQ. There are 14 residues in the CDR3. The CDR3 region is CASSQDRAGTEAFF. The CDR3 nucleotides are TGTGCCAGCAGCCAAGACAGGGCGGGAACTGAAGCTTTCTTT.

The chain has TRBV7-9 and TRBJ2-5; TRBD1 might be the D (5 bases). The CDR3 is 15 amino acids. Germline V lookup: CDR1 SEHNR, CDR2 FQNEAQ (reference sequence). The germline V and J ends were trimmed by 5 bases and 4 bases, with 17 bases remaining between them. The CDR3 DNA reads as TGTGCCAGCAGCCCTCGACGGATCCAGGGAGAGACCCAGTACTTC. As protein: CASSPRRIQGETQYF.

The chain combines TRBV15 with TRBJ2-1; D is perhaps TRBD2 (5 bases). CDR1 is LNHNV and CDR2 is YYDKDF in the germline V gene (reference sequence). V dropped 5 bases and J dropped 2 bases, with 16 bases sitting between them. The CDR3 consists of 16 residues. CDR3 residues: CATSSGLGRPYNEQFF. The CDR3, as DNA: TGTGCCACCAGCTCCGGACTCGGCCGACCCTACAATGAGCAGTTCTTC.

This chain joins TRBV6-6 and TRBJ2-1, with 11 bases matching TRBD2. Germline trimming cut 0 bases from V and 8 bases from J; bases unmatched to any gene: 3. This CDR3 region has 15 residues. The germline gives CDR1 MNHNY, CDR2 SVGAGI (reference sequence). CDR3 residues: CASSYSSGGGYEQFF. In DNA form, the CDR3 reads TGTGCCAGCAGTTACTCTAGCGGGGGGGGGTATGAGCAGTTCTTC.

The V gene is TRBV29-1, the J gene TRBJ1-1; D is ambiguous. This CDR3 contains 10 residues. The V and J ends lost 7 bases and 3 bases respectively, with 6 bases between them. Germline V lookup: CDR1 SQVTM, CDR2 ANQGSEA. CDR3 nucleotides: TGCAGCGCCTTACACACTGAAGCTTTCTTT. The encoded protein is CSALHTEAFF.

CDR3 nucleotides: TGTGCCAGCAGCTTAGAGGCCGGGTTATCTGGAAACACCATATATTTT. Its protein product is CASSLEAGLSGNTIYF. J is TRBJ1-3 and V is TRBV7-9; D gene unclear. CDR3 size: 16 residues. V was cut by 1 base and J by 1 base, with 11 bases left in between. Germline V gives CDR1 SEHNR, CDR2 FQNEAQ (reference sequence).

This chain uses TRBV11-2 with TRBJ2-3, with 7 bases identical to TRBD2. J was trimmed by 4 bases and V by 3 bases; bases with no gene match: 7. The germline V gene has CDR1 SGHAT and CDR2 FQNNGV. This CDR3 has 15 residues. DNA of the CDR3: TGTGCCAGCAGCTTCTCCGGGAGGCCGGCAGATACGCAGTATTTT. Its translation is CASSFSGRPADTQYF.

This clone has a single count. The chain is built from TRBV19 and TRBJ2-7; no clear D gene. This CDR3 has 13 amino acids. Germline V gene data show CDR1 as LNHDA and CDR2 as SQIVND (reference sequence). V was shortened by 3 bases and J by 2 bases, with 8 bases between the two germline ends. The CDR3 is CASSIGSAYEQYF. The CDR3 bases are TGTGCCAGTAGTATCGGCAGTGCCTACGAGCAGTACTTC.

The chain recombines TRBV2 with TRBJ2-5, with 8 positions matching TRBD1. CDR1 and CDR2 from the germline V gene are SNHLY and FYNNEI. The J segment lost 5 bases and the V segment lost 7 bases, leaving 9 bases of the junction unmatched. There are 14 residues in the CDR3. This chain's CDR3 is CASKKAGGQETQYF. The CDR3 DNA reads TGTGCCAGCAAAAAGGCAGGGGGCCAGGAGACCCAGTACTTC.

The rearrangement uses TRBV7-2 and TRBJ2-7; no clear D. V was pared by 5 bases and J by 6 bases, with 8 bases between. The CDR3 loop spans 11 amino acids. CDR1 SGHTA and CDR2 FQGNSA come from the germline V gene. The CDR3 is CASSIGSEQYF. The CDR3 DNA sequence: TGTGCCAGCAGCATTGGTAGCGAGCAGTACTTC.

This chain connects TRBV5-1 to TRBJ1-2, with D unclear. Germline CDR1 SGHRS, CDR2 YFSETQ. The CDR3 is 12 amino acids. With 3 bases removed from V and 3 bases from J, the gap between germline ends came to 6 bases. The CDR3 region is CASSSDHYGYTF. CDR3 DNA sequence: TGCGCCAGCAGCTCGGATCACTATGGCTACACCTTC.

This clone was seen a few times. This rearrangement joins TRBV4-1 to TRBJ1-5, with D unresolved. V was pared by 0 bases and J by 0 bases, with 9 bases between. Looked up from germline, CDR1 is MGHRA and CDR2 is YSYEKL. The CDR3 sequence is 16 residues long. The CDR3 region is CASSQDTIFSNQPQHF. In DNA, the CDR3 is TGCGCCAGCAGCCAAGACACCATCTTTAGCAATCAGCCCCAGCATTTT.

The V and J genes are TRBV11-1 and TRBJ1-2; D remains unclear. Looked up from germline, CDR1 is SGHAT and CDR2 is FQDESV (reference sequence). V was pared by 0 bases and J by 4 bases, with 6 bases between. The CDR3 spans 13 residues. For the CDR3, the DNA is TGTGCCAGCAGCTTAGCAAGGCCCTATGGCTACACCTTC. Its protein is CASSLARPYGYTF.

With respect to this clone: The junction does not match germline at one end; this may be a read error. The CDR3 sequence: CASSLGYGNEKLFF. As DNA, the CDR3 is TGTGCCAGCAGTTTAGGGTACGGAAATGAAAAACTGTTTTTT. The chain couples TRBV7-6 to TRBJ1-4; D not certain. Germline V gives CDR1 SGHVS, CDR2 FNYEAQ. CDR3 length: 14 residues.

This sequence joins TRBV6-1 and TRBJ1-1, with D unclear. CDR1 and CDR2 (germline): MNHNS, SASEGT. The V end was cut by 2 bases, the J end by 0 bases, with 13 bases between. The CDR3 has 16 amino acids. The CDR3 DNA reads TGTGCCAGCAGTGAAACCAGGACGGACCTGAACACTGAAGCTTTCTTT. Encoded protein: CASSETRTDLNTEAFF.

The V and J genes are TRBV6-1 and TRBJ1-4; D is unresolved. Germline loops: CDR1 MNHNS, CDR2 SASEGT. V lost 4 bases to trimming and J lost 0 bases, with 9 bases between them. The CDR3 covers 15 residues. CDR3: CASSVGPATNEKLFF. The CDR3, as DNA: TGTGCCAGCAGTGTCGGGCCCGCAACTAATGAAAAACTGTTTTTT.

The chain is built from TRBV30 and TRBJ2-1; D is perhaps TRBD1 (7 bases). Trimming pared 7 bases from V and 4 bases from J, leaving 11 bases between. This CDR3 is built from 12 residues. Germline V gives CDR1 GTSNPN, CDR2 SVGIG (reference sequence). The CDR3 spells CALTGRYNEQFF. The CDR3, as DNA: TGTGCCTTGACAGGGAGGTACAATGAGCAGTTCTTC.

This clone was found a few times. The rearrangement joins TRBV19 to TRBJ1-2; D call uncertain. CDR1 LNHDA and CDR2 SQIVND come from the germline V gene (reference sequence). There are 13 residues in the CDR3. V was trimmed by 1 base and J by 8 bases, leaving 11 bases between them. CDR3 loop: CASSIAPPLGYTF. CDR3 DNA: TGTGCCAGTAGTATAGCCCCTCCATTGGGCTACACCTTC.

Here the CDR3 DNA reads TGCAGCGTTGCAAGCATGGACAGGGTTGTCGAGCAGTACTTC. Translation: CSVASMDRVVEQYF. V usage is TRBV29-1 and J usage is TRBJ2-7, with 8 bases lining up with TRBD1. The junction had 11 bases not matched to a gene; V was cut back by 4 bases and J by 6 bases. There are 14 residues in the CDR3. Germline-derived CDR1 and CDR2 are SQVTM and ANQGSEA.